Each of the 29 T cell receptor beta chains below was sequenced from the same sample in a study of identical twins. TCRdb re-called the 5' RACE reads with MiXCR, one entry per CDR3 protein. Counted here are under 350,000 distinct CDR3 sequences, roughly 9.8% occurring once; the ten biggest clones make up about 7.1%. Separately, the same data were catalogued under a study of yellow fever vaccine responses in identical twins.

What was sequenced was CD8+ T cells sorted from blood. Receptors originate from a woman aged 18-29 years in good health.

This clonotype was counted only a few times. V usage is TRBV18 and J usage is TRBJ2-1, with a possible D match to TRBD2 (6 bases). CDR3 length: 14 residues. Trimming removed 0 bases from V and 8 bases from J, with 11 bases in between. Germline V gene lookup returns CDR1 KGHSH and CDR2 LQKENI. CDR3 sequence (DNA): TGTGCCAGCTCACCACCGACTAGGATGGATGAGCAGTTCTTC. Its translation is CASSPPTRMDEQFF.

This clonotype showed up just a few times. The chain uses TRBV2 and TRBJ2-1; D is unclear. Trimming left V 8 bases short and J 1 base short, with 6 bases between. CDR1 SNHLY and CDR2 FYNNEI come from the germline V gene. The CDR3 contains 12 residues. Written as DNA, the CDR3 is TGTGCCAGCCTGGGGTCCTACAATGAGCAGTTCTTC. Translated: CASLGSYNEQFF.

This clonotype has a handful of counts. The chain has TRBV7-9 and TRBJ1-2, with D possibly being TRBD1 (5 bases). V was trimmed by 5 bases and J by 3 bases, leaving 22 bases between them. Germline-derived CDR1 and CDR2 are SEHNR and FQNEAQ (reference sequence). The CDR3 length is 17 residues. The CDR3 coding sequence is TGTGCCAGCAGCCACCTGGGCGTGGGGCGTGCGGACTATGGCTACACCTTC. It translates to CASSHLGVGRADYGYTF.

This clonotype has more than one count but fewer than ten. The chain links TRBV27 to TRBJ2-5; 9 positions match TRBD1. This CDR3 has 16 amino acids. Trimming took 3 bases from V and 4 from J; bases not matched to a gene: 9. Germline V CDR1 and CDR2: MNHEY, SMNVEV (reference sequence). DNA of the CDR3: TGTGCCAGCAGTTTCTTGGGACAGGGAAAGGGAGAGACCCAGTACTTC. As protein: CASSFLGQGKGETQYF.

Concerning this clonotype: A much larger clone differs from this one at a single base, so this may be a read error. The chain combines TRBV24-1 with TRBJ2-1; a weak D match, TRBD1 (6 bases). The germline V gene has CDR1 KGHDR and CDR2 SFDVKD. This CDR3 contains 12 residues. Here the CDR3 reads CATRMQGNGQFF. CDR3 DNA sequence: TGTGCCACCAGAATGCAGGGGAATGGGCAGTTCTTC.

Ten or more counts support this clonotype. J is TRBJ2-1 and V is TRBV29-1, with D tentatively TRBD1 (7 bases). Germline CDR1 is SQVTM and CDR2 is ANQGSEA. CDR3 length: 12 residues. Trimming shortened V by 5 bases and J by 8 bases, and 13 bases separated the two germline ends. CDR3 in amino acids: CSVSGGNDEQFF. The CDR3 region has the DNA TGCAGCGTTTCAGGGGGGAACGATGAGCAGTTCTTC.

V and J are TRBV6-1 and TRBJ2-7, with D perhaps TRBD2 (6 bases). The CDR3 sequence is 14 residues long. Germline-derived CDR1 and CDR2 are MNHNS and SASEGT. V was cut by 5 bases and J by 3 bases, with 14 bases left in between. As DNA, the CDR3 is TGTGCCAGCAGTCTCCGGGACTTGTTCTACGAGCAGTACTTC. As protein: CASSLRDLFYEQYF.

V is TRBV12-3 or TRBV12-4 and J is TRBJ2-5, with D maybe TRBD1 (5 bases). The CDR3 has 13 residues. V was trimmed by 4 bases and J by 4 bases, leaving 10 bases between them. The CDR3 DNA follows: TGTGCCAGCAGTTGGGGCCCAATAGAGACCCAGTACTTC. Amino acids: CASSWGPIETQYF.

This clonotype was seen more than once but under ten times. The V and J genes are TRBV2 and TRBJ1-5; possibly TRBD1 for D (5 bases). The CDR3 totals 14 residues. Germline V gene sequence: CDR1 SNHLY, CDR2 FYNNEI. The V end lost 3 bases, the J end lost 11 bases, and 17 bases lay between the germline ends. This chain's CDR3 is CASSDRSGTGAQHF. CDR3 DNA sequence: TGTGCCAGCAGTGATAGATCAGGGACCGGTGCCCAGCATTTT. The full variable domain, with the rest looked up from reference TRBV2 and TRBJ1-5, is EPEVTQTPSHQVTQMGQEVILRCVPISNHLYFYWYRQILGQKVEFLVSFYNNEISEKSEIFDDQFSVERPDGSNFTLKIRSTKLEDSAMYFCASSDRSGTGAQHFGDGTRLSIL.

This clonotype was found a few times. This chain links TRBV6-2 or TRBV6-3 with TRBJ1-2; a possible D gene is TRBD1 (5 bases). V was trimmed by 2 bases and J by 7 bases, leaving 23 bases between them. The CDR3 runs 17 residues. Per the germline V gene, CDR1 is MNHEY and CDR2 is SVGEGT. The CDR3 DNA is TGTGCCAGCAGTTACGGAACCTCGACAGCCCCCCGATTTGGCTACACCTTC. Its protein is CASSYGTSTAPRFGYTF.

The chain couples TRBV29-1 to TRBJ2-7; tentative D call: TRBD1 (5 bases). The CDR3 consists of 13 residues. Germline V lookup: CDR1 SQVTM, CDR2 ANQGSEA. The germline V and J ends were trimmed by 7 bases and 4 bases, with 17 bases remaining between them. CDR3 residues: CSALGPERYEQYF. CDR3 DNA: TGCAGCGCCCTGGGGCCGGAACGATACGAGCAGTACTTC.

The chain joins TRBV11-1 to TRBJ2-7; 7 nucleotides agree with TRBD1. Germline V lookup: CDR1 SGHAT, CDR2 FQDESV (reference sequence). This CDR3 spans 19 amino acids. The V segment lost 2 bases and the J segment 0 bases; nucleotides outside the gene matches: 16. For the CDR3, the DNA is TGTGCCAGCAGCTTAACCTACCGGGACAGTGAAACCAGCTCCTACGAGCAGTACTTC. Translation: CASSLTYRDSETSSYEQYF.

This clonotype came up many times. CDR3 region: CASRGGLNTEAFF. CDR3 in DNA: TGTGCCAGCAGGGGAGGCTTGAACACTGAAGCTTTCTTT. The chain links TRBV27 to TRBJ1-1; unclear D gene. CDR1 and CDR2 (germline): MNHEY, SMNVEV (reference sequence). V lost 6 bases, J lost 0 bases, and 8 bases lay in between. The CDR3 is 13 residues long.

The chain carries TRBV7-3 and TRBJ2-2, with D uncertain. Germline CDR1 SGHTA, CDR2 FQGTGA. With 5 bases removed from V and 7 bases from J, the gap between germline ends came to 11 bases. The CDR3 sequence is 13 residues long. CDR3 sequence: CASSPLVDGELFF. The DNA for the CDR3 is TGTGCCAGCAGCCCCTTAGTGGACGGGGAGCTGTTTTTT.

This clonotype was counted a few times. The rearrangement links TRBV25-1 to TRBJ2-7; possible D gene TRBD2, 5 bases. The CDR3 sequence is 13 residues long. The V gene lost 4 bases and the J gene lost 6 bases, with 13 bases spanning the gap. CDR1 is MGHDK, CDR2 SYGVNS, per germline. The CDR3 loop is CASSADGNIEQYF. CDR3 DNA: TGTGCCAGCAGTGCGGACGGGAACATCGAGCAGTACTTC.

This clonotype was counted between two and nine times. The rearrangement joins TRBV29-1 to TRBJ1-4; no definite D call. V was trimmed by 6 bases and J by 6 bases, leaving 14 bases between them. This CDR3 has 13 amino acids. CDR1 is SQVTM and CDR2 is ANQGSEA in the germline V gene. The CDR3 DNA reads TGCAGCGTCGATAACGGTGCGGATGAAAAACTGTTTTTT. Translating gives CSVDNGADEKLFF.

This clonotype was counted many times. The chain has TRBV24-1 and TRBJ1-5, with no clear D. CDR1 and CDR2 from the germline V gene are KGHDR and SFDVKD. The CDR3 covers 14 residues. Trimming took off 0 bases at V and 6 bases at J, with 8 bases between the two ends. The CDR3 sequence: CATSDLEGGQPQHF. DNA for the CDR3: TGTGCCACCAGTGATTTGGAGGGCGGTCAGCCCCAGCATTTT.

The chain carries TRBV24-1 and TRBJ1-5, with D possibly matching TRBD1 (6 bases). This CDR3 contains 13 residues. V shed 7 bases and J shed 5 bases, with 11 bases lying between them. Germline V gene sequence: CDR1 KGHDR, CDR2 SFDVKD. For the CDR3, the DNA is TGTGCCACCAGCCCCGACAGGCATCAGCCCCAGCATTTT. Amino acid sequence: CATSPDRHQPQHF.

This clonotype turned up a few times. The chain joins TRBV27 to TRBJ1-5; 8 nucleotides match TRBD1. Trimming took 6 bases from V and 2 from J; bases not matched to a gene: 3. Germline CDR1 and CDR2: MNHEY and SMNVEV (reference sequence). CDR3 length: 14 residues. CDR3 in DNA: TGTGCCAGCAGCCCGACAGGGGGCAATCAGCCCCAGCATTTT. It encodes CASSPTGGNQPQHF.

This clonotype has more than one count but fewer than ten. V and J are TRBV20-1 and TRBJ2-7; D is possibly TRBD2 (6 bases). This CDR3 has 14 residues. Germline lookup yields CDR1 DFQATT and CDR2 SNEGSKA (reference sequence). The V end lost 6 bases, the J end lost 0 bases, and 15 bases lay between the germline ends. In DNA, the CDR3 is TGCAGTGCCCCGGGACTTCCAAGCTCCTACGAGCAGTACTTC. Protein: CSAPGLPSSYEQYF.

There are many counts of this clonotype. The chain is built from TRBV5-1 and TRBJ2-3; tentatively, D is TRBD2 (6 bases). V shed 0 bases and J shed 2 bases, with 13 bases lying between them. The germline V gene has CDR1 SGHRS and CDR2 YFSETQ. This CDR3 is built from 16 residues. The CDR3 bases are TGCGCCAGCAGCTTGGCCCCGGGACTCCCCACAGATACGCAGTATTTT. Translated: CASSLAPGLPTDTQYF.

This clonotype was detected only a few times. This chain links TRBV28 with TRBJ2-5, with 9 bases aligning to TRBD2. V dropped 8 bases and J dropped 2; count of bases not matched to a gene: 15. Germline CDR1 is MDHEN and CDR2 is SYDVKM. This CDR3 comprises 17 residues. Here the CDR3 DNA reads TGTGCCAGCCCTCCGCCTAGTATCAGCGGGGGGCAAGAGACCCAGTACTTC. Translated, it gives CASPPPSISGGQETQYF.

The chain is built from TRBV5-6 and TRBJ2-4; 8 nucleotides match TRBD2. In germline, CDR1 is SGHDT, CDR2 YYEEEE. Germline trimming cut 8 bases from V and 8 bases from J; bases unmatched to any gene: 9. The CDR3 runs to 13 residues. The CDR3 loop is CARGPGTSDIQYF. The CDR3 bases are TGTGCCAGGGGCCCCGGGACTAGTGACATTCAGTACTTC.

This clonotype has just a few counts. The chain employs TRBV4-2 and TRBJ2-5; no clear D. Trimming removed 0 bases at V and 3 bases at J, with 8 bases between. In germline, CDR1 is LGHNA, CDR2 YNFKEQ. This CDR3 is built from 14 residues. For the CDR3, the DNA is TGTGCCAGCAGCCAAGAGCTCCAGAAAGAGACCCAGTACTTC. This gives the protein CASSQELQKETQYF.

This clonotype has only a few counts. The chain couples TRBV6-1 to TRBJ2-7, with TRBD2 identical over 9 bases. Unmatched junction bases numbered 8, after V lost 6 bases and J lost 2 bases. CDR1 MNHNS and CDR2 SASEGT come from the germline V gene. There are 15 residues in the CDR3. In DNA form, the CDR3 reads TGTGCCAGCAGCTCCAAGCGGGGGGCGACCTACGAGCAGTACTTC. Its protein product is CASSSKRGATYEQYF.

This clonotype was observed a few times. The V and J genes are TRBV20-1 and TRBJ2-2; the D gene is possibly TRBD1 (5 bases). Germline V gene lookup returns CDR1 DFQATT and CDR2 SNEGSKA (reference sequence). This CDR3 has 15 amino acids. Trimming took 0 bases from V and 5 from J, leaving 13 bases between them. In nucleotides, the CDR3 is TGCAGTGCTAGAGATTTGGGCAGGGATACCGGGGAGCTGTTTTTT. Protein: CSARDLGRDTGELFF.

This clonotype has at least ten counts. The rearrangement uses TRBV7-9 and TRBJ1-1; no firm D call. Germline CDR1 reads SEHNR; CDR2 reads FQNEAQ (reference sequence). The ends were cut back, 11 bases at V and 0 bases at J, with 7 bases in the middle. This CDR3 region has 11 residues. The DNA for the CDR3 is TGTGCCCCTGAGGTGAACACTGAAGCTTTCTTT. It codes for CAPEVNTEAFF.

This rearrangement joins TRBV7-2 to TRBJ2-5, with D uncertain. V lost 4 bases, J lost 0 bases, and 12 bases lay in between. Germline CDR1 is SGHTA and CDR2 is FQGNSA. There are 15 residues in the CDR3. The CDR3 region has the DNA TGTGCCAGCAGCTCCCGGACGCGACACCAAGAGACCCAGTACTTC. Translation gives CASSSRTRHQETQYF.

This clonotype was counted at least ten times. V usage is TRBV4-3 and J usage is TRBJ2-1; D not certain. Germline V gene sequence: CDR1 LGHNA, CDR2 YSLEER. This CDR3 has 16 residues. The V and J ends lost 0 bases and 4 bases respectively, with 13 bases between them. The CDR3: CASSQDRRLPYNEQFF. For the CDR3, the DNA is TGCGCCAGCAGCCAAGATAGACGCTTGCCTTACAATGAGCAGTTCTTC.